These 25 T cell receptor beta chains were all obtained from the same sample, sequenced in a study of T cell responses to AZD1222 COVID-19 vaccine. This table comes from immunoSEQ multiplex PCR, and its TCRdb copy is limited to in-frame clones, with some not included. The table includes roughly 160,000 clones, 92% detected once. The sample in question was peripheral blood, obtained 28 days after the second AZD1222 dose. The receptor source for this set is an adult who received the AZD1222 COVID-19 vaccine.

The chain couples TRBV28 to TRBJ2-7, with D perhaps TRBD1 (6 bases). V gave up 10 bases and J gave up 5 bases, with 15 bases separating them. The CDR3 has 12 residues. The germline V gene has CDR1 MDHEN and CDR2 SYDVKM. As DNA, the CDR3 is TGTGCCAACCCAAGGGGGAACCACGAGCAGTACTTC. It specifies CANPRGNHEQYF.

CDR3 protein: CASSPQGAISEAFF. Written as DNA, the CDR3 is TGTGCCAGCTCACCACAGGGGGCCATATCTGAAGCTTTCTTT. The gene calls are TRBV18 and TRBJ1-1; 7 bases match TRBD1. CDR1 and CDR2 (germline): KGHSH, LQKENI. V gave up 1 base and J gave up 6 bases; unmatched junction bases: 5. This CDR3 spans 14 amino acids.

This chain uses TRBV4-1 with TRBJ1-5; possible D gene TRBD1, 6 bases. There are 16 residues in the CDR3. V dropped 0 bases and J dropped 7 bases, with 16 bases sitting between them. Germline-derived CDR1 and CDR2 are MGHRA and YSYEKL. CDR3: CASSQEGGALRQPQHF. The CDR3 nucleotides read TGCGCCAGCAGCCAAGAAGGGGGAGCCCTTAGACAGCCCCAGCATTTT.

The chain joins TRBV5-5 to TRBJ2-5; TRBD2 agrees at 7 bases. The V gene end was trimmed by 4 bases and the J gene end by 5 bases; junction bases not matched to a gene: 5. The CDR3 consists of 13 residues. Germline values: CDR1 SGHKS, CDR2 YYEKEE (reference sequence). CDR3 DNA sequence: TGTGCCAGCAGCCTCGGGACTACGGAGACCCAGTACTTC. Translating it yields CASSLGTTETQYF.

The chain carries TRBV4-2 and TRBJ2-7; 11 bases are shared with TRBD2. This CDR3 contains 15 residues. The germline CDR1 and CDR2 sequences are LGHNA and YNFKEQ. J was trimmed by 1 base and V by 4 bases; bases with no gene match: 3. The CDR3 protein is CASSPGTSGSYEQYF. The CDR3 nucleotides are TGTGCCAGCAGCCCCGGGACTAGCGGTTCCTACGAGCAGTACTTC.

The rearrangement joins TRBV4-3 to TRBJ1-5; 11 positions match TRBD1. Germline V gives CDR1 LGHNA, CDR2 YSLEER. Trimming removed 5 bases from V and 5 bases from J; junction bases left unmatched: 8. CDR3 length: 16 residues. The chain's CDR3 is CASSTPGQGDDQPQHF. The CDR3 DNA sequence: TGCGCCAGCAGCACCCCGGGACAGGGGGACGATCAGCCCCAGCATTTT.

Written as DNA, the CDR3 is TGTGCCAGCAGTGAGGCGGCCAAGGGGGCCACTGAAGCTTTCTTT. Protein: CASSEAAKGATEAFF. The rearrangement links TRBV25-1 to TRBJ1-1; 7 bases fit TRBD1. CDR1 and CDR2 from the germline V gene are MGHDK and SYGVNS. V gave up 3 bases and J gave up 4 bases; unmatched junction bases: 8. The CDR3 sequence is 15 residues long.

The J gene is TRBJ1-5, the V gene TRBV7-9; TRBD1 is a possible D gene (5 bases). The CDR3 runs 16 residues. Per germline, CDR1 SEHNR and CDR2 FQNEAQ (reference sequence). Trimming left V 5 bases short and J 5 bases short, with 19 bases between. The CDR3 is CASSPLGTLGDQPQHF. The CDR3 nucleotides are TGTGCCAGCAGCCCGCTTGGGACCCTAGGGGATCAGCCCCAGCATTTT.

The chain carries TRBV5-6 and TRBJ1-5; D is unresolved. This CDR3 contains 12 residues. V was trimmed by 1 base and J by 5 bases, leaving 4 bases between them. Germline CDR1 is SGHDT and CDR2 is YYEEEE. Here the CDR3 reads CASSLSDQPQHF. As DNA, the CDR3 is TGTGCCAGCAGCTTGTCTGATCAGCCCCAGCATTTT.

This sequence joins TRBV29-1 and TRBJ1-4, with D maybe TRBD1 (6 bases). Germline CDR1 reads SQVTM; CDR2 reads ANQGSEA. The CDR3 covers 13 residues. V shed 3 bases and J shed 7 bases, with 12 bases lying between them. CDR3 amino acids: CSVEGDISEKLFF. CDR3 nucleotides: TGCAGCGTTGAGGGGGACATATCTGAAAAACTGTTTTTT.

Points on this clone: The sample holds other DNA sequences that translate to the same CDR3. The V gene is TRBV28, the J gene TRBJ1-2; TRBD1 is a possible D gene (5 bases). V gave up 2 bases and J gave up 2 bases, with 6 bases separating them. The germline gives CDR1 MDHEN, CDR2 SYDVKM. The CDR3 is 13 amino acids. CDR3 coding DNA: TGTGCCAGCAGTTTAACAGGAAACTATGGCTACACCTTC. Translated, it gives CASSLTGNYGYTF.

The rearrangement joins TRBV5-6 to TRBJ2-3; D call uncertain. The V gene's germline CDR1 is SGHDT and CDR2 YYEEEE. The germline V and J ends were trimmed by 0 bases and 0 bases, with 11 bases remaining between them. The CDR3 spans 16 residues. The CDR3 reads CASSLGPPSSTDTQYF. The CDR3 region has the DNA TGTGCCAGCAGCTTGGGTCCGCCCTCTAGCACAGATACGCAGTATTTT.

In its sample, this clone was seen a few times. At one of its ends the junction is not consistent with the germline gene, which may arise from a read error. J is TRBJ1-4 and V is TRBV7-7; the D gene is possibly TRBD1 (5 bases). The germline V gene has CDR1 SSHAT and CDR2 FNYEAQ (reference sequence). This CDR3 is 17 amino acids long. The chain's CDR3 is CASSLGPFGAWNEKLFF. Here the CDR3 DNA reads TGTGCTAGCAGCTTGGGACCATTTGGAGCCTGGAATGAAAAACTGTTTTTT.

The rearrangement uses TRBV6-5 and TRBJ1-1; unclear D gene. Germline CDR1 and CDR2: MNHEY and SVGAGI. The CDR3 contains 14 residues. V lost 2 bases, J lost 4 bases, and 11 bases lay in between. CDR3 protein: CASSYDWGGTEAFF. The CDR3 DNA sequence: TGTGCCAGCAGTTACGACTGGGGAGGCACTGAAGCTTTCTTT.

The chain employs TRBV18 and TRBJ1-6; D unclear. The CDR3 totals 18 residues. CDR1 and CDR2 (germline): KGHSH, LQKENI. V lost 1 base and J lost 0, with 13 bases in between. The DNA of the CDR3 is TGTGCCAGCTCACCACAGGCGGGTGGAGGCTCCTATAATTCACCCCTCCACTTT. Its protein product is CASSPQAGGGSYNSPLHF.

V and J are TRBV3-1 (or the pseudogene TRBV3-2) and TRBJ2-2; tentatively, D is TRBD1 or TRBD2 (6 bases each). Trimming pared 0 bases from V and 4 bases from J, leaving 15 bases between. In germline, CDR1 is LGHDT, CDR2 YNNKEL (reference sequence). The CDR3 totals 17 residues. The CDR3 here is CASSQEGGGVGTGELFF. The CDR3 coding sequence is TGTGCCAGCAGCCAAGAGGGGGGCGGGGTTGGCACCGGGGAGCTGTTTTTT.

The chain's CDR3 is CASSYSTGLQGYTF. The DNA of the CDR3 is TGTGCCAGCAGTTACTCGACAGGACTTCAGGGCTACACCTTC. The chain combines TRBV6-5 with TRBJ1-2; D possibly corresponds to TRBD1 (6 bases). Germline V gene lookup returns CDR1 MNHEY and CDR2 SVGAGI. Trimming took off 0 bases at V and 8 bases at J, with 13 bases between the two ends. CDR3 length: 14 amino acids.

This chain links TRBV5-1 with TRBJ2-1; D remains ambiguous. The CDR3 has 16 amino acids. CDR1 is SGHRS, CDR2 YFSETQ, per germline. The V and J ends lost 0 bases and 2 bases respectively, with 12 bases between them. CDR3 sequence: CASSLEALTPYNEQFF. DNA for the CDR3: TGCGCCAGCAGCTTGGAAGCGTTAACCCCCTACAATGAGCAGTTCTTC. The full variable domain, with the rest looked up from reference TRBV5-1 and TRBJ2-1, is KAGVTQTPRYLIKTRGQQVTLSCSPISGHRSVSWYQQTPGQGLQFLFEYFSETQRNKGNFPGRFSGRQFSNSRSEMNVSTLELGDSALYLCASSLEALTPYNEQFFGPGTRLTVL.

The chain combines TRBV7-6 with TRBJ2-7; 12 bases fit TRBD1. CDR1 and CDR2 from the germline V gene are SGHVS and FNYEAQ. V shed 5 bases and J 7 bases; nucleotides not matched to a gene: 9. The CDR3 covers 15 residues. The CDR3 region has the DNA TGTGCCAGCAGCCGGGGGGGACAGGGGGCGGAGGAGCAGTACTTC. It codes for CASSRGGQGAEEQYF.

The chain couples TRBV7-3 to TRBJ2-1; a possible D gene is TRBD2 (5 bases). Per the germline V gene, CDR1 is SGHTA and CDR2 is FQGTGA. The CDR3 totals 15 residues. Trimming pared 5 bases from V and 8 bases from J, leaving 19 bases between. DNA for the CDR3: TGTGCCAGCAGCCCCACGGCTAGCTTAGTCGATGAGCAGTTCTTC. It codes for CASSPTASLVDEQFF.

V usage is TRBV30 and J usage is TRBJ2-1; maybe TRBD1 (5 bases). The length of the CDR3 is 15 residues. Germline CDR1 reads GTSNPN; CDR2 reads SVGIG (reference sequence). V was cut by 4 bases and J by 4 bases, with 17 bases left in between. The DNA for the CDR3 is TGTGCCTGGACCTTTCGCGGCAGGGTTTACAATGAGCAGTTCTTC. It is translated as CAWTFRGRVYNEQFF.

The chain recombines TRBV13 with TRBJ1-6; no clear D gene. This CDR3 is 14 amino acids long. V lost 5 bases to trimming and J lost 13 bases, with 18 bases between them. Germline V gene sequence: CDR1 PRHDT, CDR2 FYEKMQ (reference sequence). The CDR3 loop reads CASSQSMAGGPLHF. The CDR3 nucleotides are TGTGCCAGCAGCCAATCCATGGCCGGTGGGCCCCTCCACTTT.

The chain has TRBV12-5 and TRBJ2-3, with 12 bases aligning to TRBD1. Germline-derived CDR1 and CDR2 are LGHNT and FRNRAP. Trimming at V came to 5 bases and at J to 4 bases, leaving 13 bases not matched to a gene. The CDR3 totals 18 residues. The CDR3 region is CASGPSDGDRGHPDTQYF. As DNA, the CDR3 is TGTGCTAGTGGTCCCTCCGACGGGGACAGGGGGCACCCAGATACGCAGTATTTT. The entire variable domain, with the rest obtained from reference TRBV12-5 and TRBJ2-3, is as follows: DARVTQTPRHKVTEMGQEVTMRCQPILGHNTVFWYRQTMMQGLELLAYFRNRAPLDDSGMPKDRFSAEMPDATLATLKIQPSEPRDSAVYFCASGPSDGDRGHPDTQYFGPGTRLTVL.

The chain combines TRBV6-6 with TRBJ1-4; a weak D match, TRBD1 (5 bases). Germline CDR1 MNHNY, CDR2 SVGAGI (reference sequence). The CDR3 covers 14 residues. With 7 bases removed from V and 6 bases from J, the gap between germline ends came to 15 bases. The chain's CDR3 is CASTLRGGYEKLFF. In nucleotides, the CDR3 is TGTGCCAGCACCCTTCGGGGCGGTTATGAAAAACTGTTTTTT.

A single count supports this clone. The V gene is TRBV12-3 or TRBV12-4, the J gene TRBJ2-7; the D gene is possibly TRBD1 (6 bases). The V gene lost 0 bases and the J gene lost 6 bases, with 6 bases spanning the gap. The CDR3 spans 12 residues. The CDR3 nucleotides are TGTGCCAGCAGTTTAGCGGGGGCCGAGCAGTACTTC. Encoded protein: CASSLAGAEQYF.